These T cell receptor beta chains were read from a single sample in a study of cytomegalovirus exposure and HLA in healthy donors. The protocol was immunoSEQ multiplex PCR, while the TCRdb copy is restricted to in-frame clones and leaves out a portion. The top ten clones hold approximately 3.6% of a sample with 120,000 to 150,000 clones, about 82% of them seen once. The specimen sequenced was PBMCs. The receptors stem from a male donor in good health and CMV-seronegative. Both conserved end residues are part of each CDR3. Rows give clone size only sometimes, using once, few, many, or a class for an expanded clone.

clone_size cdr3_length j_call v_call cdr3_aa
few 13 TRBJ1-1 TRBV7-2 CASSYTMNTEAFF
. 14 TRBJ1-3 TRBV28 CASNVQGAGNTIYF
few 13 TRBJ2-5 TRBV5-4 CASSWGQLETQYF
. 18 TRBJ1-6 TRBV6-1 CASSEVEDRASYNSPLHF
. 14 TRBJ2-3 TRBV6-4 CAFFRGGGTDTQYF
. 14 TRBJ2-5 TRBV5-1 CASSSGTSLETQYF
. 17 TRBJ1-6 TRBV11-2 CASSPAYGKGVEGDLHF
. 18 TRBJ2-7 TRBV4-3 CASSQDFPLAGRTYEQYF
. 16 TRBJ2-1 TRBV5-4 CASSLAGTGGVNEQFF
. 14 TRBJ2-7 TRBV5-8 CASSLIGETYEQYF
. 19 TRBJ1-3 TRBV4-2 CASSQDATSGLHSGNTIYF
. 12 TRBJ1-2 TRBV21-1 CASRWDRYGYTF
. 15 TRBJ1-1 TRBV19 CASSIDRGQNTEAFF
. 12 TRBJ2-7 TRBV5-6 CASSWDSYEQYF
few 22 TRBJ2-7 TRBV6-4 CASSDSDLTWGCSGRDNSEQYF
. 13 TRBJ2-1 TRBV19 CASSIRQGSEQFF
. 16 TRBJ2-1 TRBV9 CASSHGGLAGEGEQFF
. 17 TRBJ2-7 TRBV5-4 CASSPGLAGGPVYEQYF
. 15 TRBJ1-2 TRBV4-2 CASSPLVSDNYGYTF
. 15 TRBJ2-5 TRBV27 CASSSLAGIQETQYF
. 14 TRBJ1-4 TRBV5-4 CASSLVEAGGKLFF
. 15 TRBJ2-7 TRBV5-1 CASSGDSGHSYEQYF
. 15 TRBJ2-2 TRBV28 CASSRDRGSSGELSF
. 13 . TRBV25-1 CASSELVADEQYF
. 15 TRBJ2-5 TRBV6-6 CASSSHRLSQETQYF
. 14 TRBJ2-5 TRBV5-1 CASRGTGVGETQYF
. 13 TRBJ2-5 TRBV5-1 CASSFGSQETQYF